These 5 T cell receptor beta chains share one sample of origin, sequenced in a study of T cell responses to AZD1222 COVID-19 vaccine. This table comes from immunoSEQ multiplex PCR, and its TCRdb copy is limited to in-frame clones, with some not included. The data hold more than 150,000 clones, with around 92% observed a single time. The sequencing here drew on peripheral blood, taken 28 days after the second AZD1222 dose. The origin of the receptors is an adult who received the AZD1222 COVID-19 vaccine.

The rearrangement joins TRBV27 to TRBJ1-1, with D maybe TRBD1 (5 bases). This CDR3 spans 16 amino acids. The germline gives CDR1 MNHEY, CDR2 SMNVEV (reference sequence). The V and J ends lost 7 bases and 0 bases respectively, with 18 bases between them. CDR3 sequence: CASTLRGAGLNTEAFF. The CDR3 region has the DNA TGTGCCAGCACGTTACGCGGGGCGGGTTTGAACACTGAAGCTTTCTTT.

This chain joins TRBV21-1 and TRBJ2-7. TRBV21-1 is designated a pseudogene. This CDR3 comprises 13 residues. CDR3 sequence: CASSKGPEREQYF. As DNA, the CDR3 is TGTGCCAGCAGCAAGGGCCCGGAGAGGGAGCAGTACTTC.

J is TRBJ2-1 and V is TRBV24-1; 7 bases are shared with TRBD2. Germline assignment: CDR1 KGHDR and CDR2 SFDVKD. V lost 5 bases, J lost 3 bases, and 3 bases stayed unmatched. The CDR3 is made up of 14 amino acids. The CDR3 reads CATSGRGSYNEQFF. The CDR3 coding sequence is TGTGCCACCAGTGGTCGCGGGAGCTACAATGAGCAGTTCTTC.

The chain combines TRBV6-2 or TRBV6-3 with TRBJ2-4, with 10 bases fitting TRBD2. Trimming at V came to 6 bases and at J to 3 bases, leaving 8 bases not matched to a gene. Germline V CDR1 and CDR2: MNHEY, SVGEGT. The CDR3 sequence is 16 residues long. The CDR3 reads CASSPPGLASKNIQYF. Here the CDR3 DNA reads TGTGCCAGCAGCCCCCCGGGACTAGCGAGCAAAAACATTCAGTACTTC.

The chain carries TRBV4-2 and TRBJ1-2; TRBD1 is a possible D gene (6 bases). The CDR3 has 14 residues. Germline V gene data show CDR1 as LGHNA and CDR2 as YNFKEQ. V lost 0 bases to trimming and J lost 6 bases, with 11 bases between them. The CDR3 nucleotides read TGTGCCAGCAGCCAAGATCCAAACAGGGATGGCTACACCTTC. Residues: CASSQDPNRDGYTF.